Listed below are T cell receptor beta chains from one sample, sequenced in a study of blood T cell repertoires in COVID-19. Measured with immunoSEQ multiplex PCR; TCRdb has only the in-frame clones, and not every one. The table includes some 66,000 clones, about 75% detected once. The sample comprised peripheral blood. These receptors all stem from a woman aged 80 or over with acute or convalescent COVID-19. Both conserved end residues are trimmed from each CDR3. The order of the fields is V gene, CDR3 protein.

TRBV4-3 | ASSQHPGLAGAVREQY
TRBV7-3 | ASSLGHEIAGSVAGEQF
TRBV29-1 | SVLSQGPSYEQY
TRBV11-2 | ASSLGFRGAF
TRBV30 | AWRPARGLAGWNEQF
TRBV27 | ASSRIQGWGSSPLH
TRBV5-5 | ASSFQGREATQY
TRBV28 | ASSSGGGSYNEQF
TRBV28 | ASSLSGYNEQF
TRBV24-1 | ATSDPGGNQPQH
TRBV12-3/TRBV12-4 | ASSTGDYGYT
TRBV18 | ASSPGQGPSSNEQF
TRBV4-2 | ASSRGDRGGGNTIY
TRBV19 | ASSMGTTFQETQY
TRBV30 | AWSGLGGAAGYT
TRBV7-8 | ASSITDRSNSPLH
TRBV28 | ASSPIRGQFDTEAF
TRBV19 | ASSPGGTYGYT
TRBV30 | AWSSGKGYEQF
TRBV10-3 | AISDLNPLKRLYNEQF
TRBV2 | AGRTGDSPLH
TRBV7-9 | ASSPAGAPLH
TRBV16 | ASSQAANSPLH
TRBV9 | ASSVDLAGEGWETQY
TRBV11-1 | ASSADRNTGELF
TRBV14 | ASSGPTGGLVNEQF
TRBV6-2/TRBV6-3 | ASSYWQGATEAF
TRBV5-1 | ASSLMSGANGELF
TRBV18 | ASSLTENEKLF
TRBV7-9 | ASSPRPGTGVWTEAF
TRBV18 | ASSPDSSSPQH
TRBV11-3 | ASSPGGSENTEAF
TRBV4-1 | ASSHLRGREKLF
TRBV6-2/TRBV6-3 | ASSLHRAGANVLT
TRBV19 | ASSMSGTDTQY
TRBV27 | ASAPGQGDQPQH
TRBV5-4 | ASSLVAGVGYT
TRBV3-1/TRBV3-2 | ASSQDPAGGRYEQY
TRBV6-5 | ASTHTGANGYT
TRBV7-2 | ASSLGRTGANVLT
TRBV6-4 | ATLPRLAGVSYNEQF
TRBV29-1 | SVSQGAETQY
TRBV24-1 | ATSDGTGGTYNEQF
TRBV7-2 | ASSLADRVGTQH
TRBV27 | ASSQTRGREKLF
TRBV7-8 | ASSPPSRGNNEQF
TRBV12-3/TRBV12-4 | ASRKGATDTQY
TRBV7-2 | ASSFQGEGAWEQY
TRBV15 | ATSRDLEGPYGYT
TRBV28 | AYRESGRNSPLH
TRBV7-2 | ASSLGAGVYEQY
TRBV7-6 | ASSSRPGAGELF
TRBV30 | AWSVNRGDYGYT
TRBV5-1 | ASSLRTSGNTGELF
TRBV7-2 | ASSLERGNQPQH
TRBV11-1 | ASSLLGQGNYGYT
TRBV28 | ASSRRERLGELF